This T cell receptor (beta chain) derives from a study of T cells in Graves' hyperthyroidism and ophthalmopathy. Study as a whole: Staff took peripheral blood when the initial diagnosis was made, before any treatment began.

General study points: A 13 V-J signature model discriminated ophthalmopathy versus stable hyperthyroidism. In validation, the model predicted ophthalmopathy. These predictions came a median approximately 5.9 months before onset. Most thyroid clonotypes expanded above 0.001 were also detected in blood.

Researchers amplified the TCR beta CDR3 regions from RNA transcripts. An initial round of RT-PCR targeting the TCR CDR3 relied on the HTBI primer set. TCRdb re-derived calls from the multiplex PCR reads in MiXCR, one entry per CDR3 protein. The sample yields 600,000 to 650,000 distinct CDR3 sequences, 15% to 20% seen once. This clonotype has a handful of counts. Its antigen is unknown. V was trimmed by 2 bases and J by 7 bases, leaving 12 bases between them. The CDR3 consists of 14 residues. CDR1 SGHRS and CDR2 YFSETQ come from the germline V gene. The TCR comes from a woman in her thirties with Graves' hyperthyroidism. Sequenced material: blood. This sequence joins TRBV5-1 and TRBJ2-2, with a weak D call TRBD2 (5 bases). CDR3 amino acids: CASSLGGFDGELFF. CDR3 coding DNA: TGCGCCAGCAGCTTAGGAGGTTTCGACGGGGAGCTGTTTTTT.